This T cell receptor (beta chain) emerged from a study of shared clonotypes between healthy human individuals. General study points: Some clonotypes were shared by all four sorted-subset donors, while others were not shared. The non-shared ones had lower generation probabilities than the shared ones.

A single count supports this clone. Its antigen is currently unknown. In the authors' workflow: Junction-only sequences without quality scores were provided by ImmunoSEQ, so filtering was different. Only in-frame clones appear in the TCRdb table, and some are missing; sequencing was by immunoSEQ multiplex PCR. V, J and clone size are those of that table, while D and trimming were read from the DNA. The sample includes 2 million to 3 million clones, roughly 93% of them seen just once. This receptor was obtained from a man between 18 and 35 years old in good health. Some clones in this sample may be carry-over from other donors' samples. Sequenced sample: naive CD4+ T cells from PBMCs. Sample subset: CD45RA+ positively selected.

CDR3 sequence reads: CASSLVDPRDTEAFF. CDR3 sequence (DNA): TGCGCCAGCAGCTTGGTGGATCCACGGGACACTGAAGCTTTCTTT. The chain employs TRBV5-1 and TRBJ1-1; D is ambiguous. The germline V gene has CDR1 SGHRS and CDR2 YFSETQ. V was trimmed by 0 bases and J by 3 bases, leaving 12 bases between them. The CDR3 has 15 amino acids.